Included here is one TCR beta chain sequence, with context. Its antigen is undetermined. The data are from a study of CD8 T cells in Susac syndrome. Study-wide results and limits: It was acknowledged in the study that the number of individuals who were included in its TCR sequencing and HLA analysis was relatively small.

Patients having Susac syndrome satisfied recently defined diagnostic criteria for definite or probable disease. Through negative isolation, CD4+ and CD8+ T cells were obtained, while TEMRA cells were enriched using FACS. From germline, CDR1 is DFQATT and CDR2 SNEGSKA (reference sequence). Trimming took off 2 bases at V and 12 bases at J, with 10 bases between the two ends. The CDR3 length is 11 residues. An input of about 0.5 to 1 ug of RNA was subjected to reverse transcription using random hexamers. It was immunoSEQ multiplex PCR that amplified TCR beta CDR3 across 54 Vbeta and 13 Jbeta. Each CDR3 protein gets one entry after TCRdb re-called the immunoSEQ multiplex PCR reads with MiXCR. The sample consists of 110,000 to 150,000 distinct CDR3 sequences, approximately 96% of them appearing once.

The sequence derives from a human donor with Susac syndrome. The material sequenced was CD4+ T cells from PBMCs. The chain uses TRBV20-1 and TRBJ1-4, with a possible D match to TRBD1 (6 bases). CDR3 amino acids: CSARRGLELFF. CDR3 DNA sequence: TGCAGTGCTAGAAGGGGGTTGGAACTGTTTTTT.